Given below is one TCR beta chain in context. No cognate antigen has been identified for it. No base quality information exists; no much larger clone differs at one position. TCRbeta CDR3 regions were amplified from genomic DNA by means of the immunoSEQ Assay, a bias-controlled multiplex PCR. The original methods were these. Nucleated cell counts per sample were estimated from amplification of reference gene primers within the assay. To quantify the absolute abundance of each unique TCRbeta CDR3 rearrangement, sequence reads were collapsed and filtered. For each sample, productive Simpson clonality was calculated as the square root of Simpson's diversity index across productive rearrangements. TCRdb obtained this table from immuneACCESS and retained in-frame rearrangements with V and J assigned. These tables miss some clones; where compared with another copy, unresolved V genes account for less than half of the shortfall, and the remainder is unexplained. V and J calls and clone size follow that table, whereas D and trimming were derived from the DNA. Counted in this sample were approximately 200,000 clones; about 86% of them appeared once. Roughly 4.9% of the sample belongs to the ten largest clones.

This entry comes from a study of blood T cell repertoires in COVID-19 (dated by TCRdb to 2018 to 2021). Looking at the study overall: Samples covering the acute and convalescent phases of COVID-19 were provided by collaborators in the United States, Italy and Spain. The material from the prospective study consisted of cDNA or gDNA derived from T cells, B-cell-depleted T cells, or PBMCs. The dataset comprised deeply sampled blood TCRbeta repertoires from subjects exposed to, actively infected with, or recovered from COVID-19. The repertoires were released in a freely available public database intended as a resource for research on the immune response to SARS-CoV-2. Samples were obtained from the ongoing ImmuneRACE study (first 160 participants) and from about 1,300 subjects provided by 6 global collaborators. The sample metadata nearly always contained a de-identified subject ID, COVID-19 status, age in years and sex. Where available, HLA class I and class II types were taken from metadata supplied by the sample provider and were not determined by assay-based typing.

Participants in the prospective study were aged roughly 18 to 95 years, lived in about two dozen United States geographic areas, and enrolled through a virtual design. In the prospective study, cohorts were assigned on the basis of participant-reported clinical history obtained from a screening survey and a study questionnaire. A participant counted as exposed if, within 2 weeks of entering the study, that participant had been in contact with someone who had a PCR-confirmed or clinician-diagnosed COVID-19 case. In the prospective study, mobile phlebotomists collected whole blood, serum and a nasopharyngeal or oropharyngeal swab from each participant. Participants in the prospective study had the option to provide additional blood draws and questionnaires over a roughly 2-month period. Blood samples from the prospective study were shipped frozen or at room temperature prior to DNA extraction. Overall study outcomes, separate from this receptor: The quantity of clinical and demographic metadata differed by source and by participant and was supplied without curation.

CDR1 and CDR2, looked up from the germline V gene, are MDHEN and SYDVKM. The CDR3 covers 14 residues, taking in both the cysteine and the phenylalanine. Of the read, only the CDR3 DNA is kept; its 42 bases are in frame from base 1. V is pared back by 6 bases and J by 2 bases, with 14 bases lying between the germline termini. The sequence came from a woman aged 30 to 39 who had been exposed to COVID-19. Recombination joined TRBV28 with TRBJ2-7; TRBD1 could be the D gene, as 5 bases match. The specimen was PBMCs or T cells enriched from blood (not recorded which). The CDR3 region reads CASSPGQDTYEQYF. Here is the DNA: TGTGCCAGCAGCCCCGGCCAGGACACCTACGAGCAGTACTTC.